The 22 T cell receptor beta chains below were found in one sample sequenced in a study of T-cell memory formation after mild COVID-19. MiXCR was run by TCRdb on the 5' RACE reads, yielding one entry per CDR3 protein. Of under 150,000 distinct CDR3 sequences listed, 22% are singletons. Sequenced input: PBMCs or a T cell subset sorted from them (not recorded which). These receptors all stem from a man younger than 35 who had mild COVID-19 (a few samples of this study predate the infection). Cell type and time point are not known.

V usage is TRBV29-1 and J usage is TRBJ2-5; D is unclear. This CDR3 region has 13 residues. The germline V gene encodes CDR1 SQVTM and CDR2 ANQGSEA. V was shortened by 4 bases and J by 5 bases, with 14 bases between the two germline ends. The CDR3 loop reads CSVVSPLEETQYF. The CDR3, as DNA: TGCAGCGTTGTCAGTCCCCTGGAGGAGACCCAGTACTTC.

The chain combines TRBV18 with TRBJ2-7, with D unclear. This CDR3 is built from 12 residues. Germline CDR1 is KGHSH and CDR2 is LQKENI. The ends were cut back, 4 bases at V and 1 base at J, with 5 bases in the middle. The chain's CDR3 is CASSQDSYEQYV. DNA of the CDR3: TGTGCCAGCTCACAGGATTCCTACGAGCAGTACGTC.

This clonotype appeared a few times. V is TRBV4-1 and J is TRBJ2-7; the D call may be TRBD1 or TRBD2 (5 bases each). This CDR3 is 13 amino acids long. Germline loops: CDR1 MGHRA, CDR2 YSYEKL. Trimming shortened V by 0 bases and J by 3 bases, and 6 bases separated the two germline ends. CDR3 in amino acids: CASSQEGDYEQYF. DNA for the CDR3: TGCGCCAGCAGCCAAGAGGGGGACTACGAGCAGTACTTC.

This clonotype has more than one count but fewer than ten. The V gene is TRBV10-3, the J gene TRBJ2-2, with TRBD2 identical over 8 bases. This CDR3 has 15 amino acids. CDR1 and CDR2 (germline): ENHRY, SYGVKD. After removal of 2 bases from V and 3 bases from J, the junction contained 2 bases not matched to a gene. CDR3 sequence reads: CAISELGGDTGELFF. The CDR3 nucleotides are TGTGCCATCAGTGAGCTCGGGGGGGACACCGGGGAGCTGTTTTTT.

This clonotype was recorded a few times. The chain links TRBV7-9 to TRBJ2-2; either TRBD1 or TRBD2 may supply D (5 bases each). There are 14 residues in the CDR3. The germline CDR1 and CDR2 sequences are SEHNR and FQNEAQ (reference sequence). V was pared by 6 bases and J by 7 bases, with 15 bases between. Here the CDR3 reads CASSFRGPGGELFF. The CDR3 DNA follows: TGTGCCAGCAGTTTTCGGGGCCCGGGCGGGGAGCTGTTTTTT.

The chain combines TRBV13 with TRBJ1-1, with 10 positions matching TRBD1. CDR3 size: 14 residues. After removal of 5 bases from V and 5 bases from J, the junction contained 5 bases not matched to a gene. Per the germline V gene, CDR1 is PRHDT and CDR2 is FYEKMQ (reference sequence). CDR3 amino acids: CASSAGQGRTEAFF. CDR3 sequence (DNA): TGTGCCAGCAGCGCGGGACAGGGGAGGACTGAAGCTTTCTTT.

The chain recombines TRBV29-1 with TRBJ1-1; D uncertain. Trimming took 6 bases from V and 7 from J, leaving 18 bases between them. This CDR3 is 13 amino acids long. Germline lookup yields CDR1 SQVTM and CDR2 ANQGSEA. The CDR3: CSVPTSGTLEAFF. The CDR3 DNA is TGCAGCGTCCCGACCTCAGGAACTCTTGAAGCTTTCTTT.

This chain joins TRBV7-9 and TRBJ1-4; 8 bases match TRBD1. CDR1 and CDR2 (germline): SEHNR, FQNEAQ (reference sequence). Trimming cost V 5 bases and J 10 bases; bases outside gene matches: 3. This CDR3 is built from 12 residues. The CDR3 sequence: CASSAGGGKLFF. Here the CDR3 DNA reads TGTGCCAGCAGCGCAGGGGGCGGAAAACTGTTTTTT. Supplemented by reference TRBV7-9 and TRBJ1-4, the full variable domain reads DTGVSQNPRHKITKRGQNVTFRCDPISEHNRLYWYRQTLGQGPEFLTYFQNEAQLEKSRLLSDRFSAERPKGSFSTLEIQRTEQGDSAMYLCASSAGGGKLFFGSGTQLSVL.

V is TRBV2 and J is TRBJ2-2, with a weak D call TRBD2 (6 bases). V lost 8 bases and J 5 bases, leaving 9 bases between the germline ends. In germline, CDR1 is SNHLY, CDR2 FYNNEI. The CDR3 loop spans 12 amino acids. This CDR3 is CASWRATGELFF. CDR3 in DNA: TGTGCCAGCTGGAGGGCAACCGGGGAGCTGTTTTTT.

V and J are TRBV7-9 and TRBJ2-3; 13 nucleotides agree with TRBD2. The CDR3 contains 18 residues. Germline CDR1 and CDR2: SEHNR and FQNEAQ (reference sequence). V was clipped by 0 bases and J by 2 bases; unmatched bases: 5. The CDR3 bases are TGTGCCAGCAGCTTAGCGGCCGGACTAGCGGGGGTCACAGATACGCAGTATTTT. This codes for CASSLAAGLAGVTDTQYF. Complete variable domain (other parts from reference TRBV7-9 and TRBJ2-3): DTGVSQNPRHKITKRGQNVTFRCDPISEHNRLYWYRQTLGQGPEFLTYFQNEAQLEKSRLLSDRFSAERPKGSFSTLEIQRTEQGDSAMYLCASSLAAGLAGVTDTQYFGPGTRLTVL.

In this sample, this clonotype turned up a few times. The rearrangement joins TRBV4-1 to TRBJ2-3; D remains unclear. Germline V gene data show CDR1 as MGHRA and CDR2 as YSYEKL. This CDR3 is 15 amino acids long. Trimming shortened V by 0 bases and J by 2 bases, and 9 bases separated the two germline ends. DNA for the CDR3: TGCGCCAGCAGCCAAGACTTTGGCTACACAGATACGCAGTATTTT. Encoded protein: CASSQDFGYTDTQYF.

The chain has TRBV12-3 or TRBV12-4 and TRBJ1-6; perhaps TRBD1 as D (5 bases). The CDR3 covers 17 residues. V dropped 7 bases and J dropped 5 bases, with 21 bases sitting between them. Written as DNA, the CDR3 is TGTGCCAGCACCCCCCTGGGGCAGGGCCTCGATAATTCACCCCTCCACTTT. It specifies CASTPLGQGLDNSPLHF.

The chain links TRBV6-1 to TRBJ2-7, with D tentatively TRBD1 (5 bases). Germline V CDR1 and CDR2: MNHNS, SASEGT. Trimming removed 2 bases at V and 9 bases at J, with 17 bases between. This CDR3 contains 14 residues. Written as DNA, the CDR3 is TGTGCCAGCAGTGAACCCCTCTCCAGGGCGCGGCAGTACTTC. It is translated as CASSEPLSRARQYF.

This clonotype was recorded a few times. The chain combines TRBV7-9 with TRBJ1-2; no clear D. Deletions cut 0 bases from V and 2 bases from J, with 10 bases between. Germline V CDR1 and CDR2: SEHNR, FQNEAQ (reference sequence). The CDR3 totals 15 residues. This CDR3 reads CASSLAGRSNYGYTF. The CDR3 DNA is TGTGCCAGCAGCTTAGCAGGCCGATCCAACTATGGCTACACCTTC. Combining the CDR3 with reference TRBV7-9 and TRBJ1-2 gives the whole variable domain DTGVSQNPRHKITKRGQNVTFRCDPISEHNRLYWYRQTLGQGPEFLTYFQNEAQLEKSRLLSDRFSAERPKGSFSTLEIQRTEQGDSAMYLCASSLAGRSNYGYTFGSGTRLTVV.

This clonotype was detected ten times or more. The rearrangement joins TRBV6-1 to TRBJ2-1, with TRBD2 identical over 14 bases. Trimming cost V 11 bases and J 4 bases; bases outside gene matches: 4. The CDR3 extends over 14 amino acids. CDR1 is MNHNS, CDR2 SASEGT, per germline. CDR3 sequence reads: CALGLAGGYNEQFF. DNA for the CDR3: TGTGCCTTAGGACTAGCGGGGGGTTACAATGAGCAGTTCTTC.

There are a few counts of this clonotype. As DNA, the CDR3 is TGTGCCAGCAGTTACGCGCGGGGGCCGTACAATGAGCAGTTCTTC. Its translation: CASSYARGPYNEQFF. The chain combines TRBV6-2 or TRBV6-3 with TRBJ2-1; D possibly corresponds to TRBD2 (7 bases). The V end was cut by 2 bases, the J end by 4 bases, with 12 bases between. Per the germline V gene, CDR1 is MNHEY and CDR2 is SVGEGT. This CDR3 region has 15 residues.

V gene TRBV4-1 combines with J gene TRBJ2-4; either TRBD1 or TRBD2 may fit D (6 bases each). Germline values: CDR1 MGHRA, CDR2 YSYEKL. V lost 4 bases to trimming and J lost 5 bases, with 15 bases between them. This CDR3 is 15 amino acids long. CDR3 residues: CASSPSTGGQNIQYF. CDR3 coding DNA: TGCGCCAGCAGCCCTTCGACTGGGGGGCAAAACATTCAGTACTTC.

In this sample, this clonotype turned up a few times. At one boundary the junction diverges from the germline segment, which might be a read error. This chain connects TRBV15 to TRBJ2-5; a weak D match, TRBD2 (5 bases). This CDR3 contains 15 residues. Germline assignment: CDR1 LNHNV and CDR2 YYDKDF (reference sequence). The CDR3 region has the DNA TGTGCCACCAGCGCACGTAAGGGTTTGGGAGAGATCCAGTACTTC. Its translation: CATSARKGLGEIQYF. The entire variable domain, with the rest obtained from reference TRBV15 and TRBJ2-5, is as follows: DAMVIQNPRYQVTQFGKPVTLSCSQTLNHNVMYWYQQKSSQAPKLLFHYYDKDFNNEADTPDNFQSRRPNTSFCFLDIRSPGLGDTAMYLCATSARKGLGEIQYFGPGTRLLVL.

The rearrangement joins TRBV12-5 to TRBJ2-2, with 8 bases identical to TRBD2. Germline V gene data show CDR1 as LGHNT and CDR2 as FRNRAP. The J segment lost 6 bases and the V segment lost 1 base, leaving 4 bases of the junction unmatched. This CDR3 region has 15 residues. Here the CDR3 DNA reads TGTGCTAGTGGTTTGGGGACTAGCAGGTCCGGGGAGCTGTTTTTT. It is translated as CASGLGTSRSGELFF.

V usage is TRBV13 and J usage is TRBJ2-7, with 7 bases matching TRBD1. The V gene's germline CDR1 is PRHDT and CDR2 FYEKMQ (reference sequence). The CDR3 spans 14 residues. After removal of 5 bases from V and 1 base from J, the junction contained 5 bases not matched to a gene. CDR3 nucleotide sequence: TGTGCCAGCAGCCAGGGGACAGTTTCCTACGAGCAGTACGTC. It yields the protein CASSQGTVSYEQYV.

This chain connects TRBV14 to TRBJ2-2; D ambiguous. Trimming removed 6 bases from V and 7 bases from J, with 6 bases in between. CDR1 is SGHDN, CDR2 FVKESK, per germline. The CDR3 spans 11 residues. The CDR3 coding sequence is TGTGCCAGCAGTCACGACGGGGAGCTGTTTTTT. This translates into CASSHDGELFF.

The sample holds a few counts of this clonotype. This chain joins TRBV6-5 and TRBJ1-1; 8 bases line up with TRBD1. CDR1 and CDR2 (germline): MNHEY, SVGAGI. The length of the CDR3 is 15 residues. J lost 0 bases, V lost 5 bases, and 5 bases had no gene match. In DNA form, the CDR3 reads TGTGCCAGCAGTCTTCAGGGGGCGTTGAACACTGAAGCTTTCTTT. Its translation is CASSLQGALNTEAFF.